These T cell receptor beta chains were read from a single sample in a study of cytomegalovirus exposure and HLA in healthy donors. Libraries were prepared by immunoSEQ multiplex PCR; TCRdb keeps only in-frame clonotypes and omits some of them. This table holds about 33,000 clones. The sequencing sample was made of PBMCs. All receptors come from a woman between 35 and 50 years old in good health and CMV-seropositive. The CDR3 runs from the conserved cysteine through the conserved F or W. The D gene is left open where the match is weak.

CDR3 DNA: TGTGCCAGCAGTGGGGTACTAATGGATGGCTACACCTTC
CDR3 protein: CASSGVLMDGYTF
V gene: TRBV2
D gene: .
J gene: TRBJ1-2

CDR3 DNA: TGTGCCAGCAGCCAAGCCGCCCAGGGCTACACCTTC
CDR3 protein: CASSQAAQGYTF
V gene: TRBV14
D gene: .
J gene: TRBJ1-2

CDR3 DNA: TGTGCCAGCAGCTCCCGGACAGGGGCCGGAAACACCATATATTTT
CDR3 protein: CASSSRTGAGNTIYF
V gene: TRBV5-6
D gene: TRBD1
J gene: TRBJ1-3

CDR3 DNA: TGTGCCAGCAGCCAAGAGAAGCGGGAGCTGTTTTTT
CDR3 protein: CASSQEKRELFF
V gene: TRBV4-2
D gene: .
J gene: TRBJ2-2

CDR3 DNA: TGTGCCTGGAGCCTCGAAGCGGGAGCGTTAGATACGCAGTATTTT
CDR3 protein: CAWSLEAGALDTQYF
V gene: TRBV30
D gene: TRBD2
J gene: TRBJ2-3

CDR3 DNA: TGTGCCAGCAGCCCGGGGGGGACACCTCGAACCTACGAGCAGTACTTC
CDR3 protein: CASSPGGTPRTYEQYF
V gene: TRBV9
D gene: TRBD2
J gene: TRBJ2-7

CDR3 DNA: TGTGCCAGCAGCTTACAACCTAGTAGTACCACCGGGGAGCTGTTTTTT
CDR3 protein: CASSLQPSSTTGELFF
V gene: TRBV7-6
D gene: .
J gene: TRBJ2-2

CDR3 DNA: TGTGCCAGCAGTTTCCAGGAGAACACTGAAGCTTTCTTT
CDR3 protein: CASSFQENTEAFF
V gene: TRBV6-5
D gene: .
J gene: TRBJ1-1

CDR3 DNA: TGTGCCAGCAGCTTGGGGAACAGGCACTACGAGCAGTACTTC
CDR3 protein: CASSLGNRHYEQYF
V gene: TRBV5-6
D gene: .
J gene: TRBJ2-7

CDR3 DNA: TGTGCCAGTAGTCCGATATCTAGCGGGAGGGCCTACGAGCAGTACTTC
CDR3 protein: CASSPISSGRAYEQYF
V gene: TRBV19
D gene: TRBD2
J gene: TRBJ2-7

CDR3 DNA: TGTGCCTGGAGTCTTGGGGGCGCGCCCCAGGGGCAGTTCTTC
CDR3 protein: CAWSLGGAPQGQFF
V gene: TRBV30
D gene: .
J gene: TRBJ2-1

CDR3 DNA: TGCAGCGTCCCCCTAGCAGAAGATACGCAGTATTTT
CDR3 protein: CSVPLAEDTQYF
V gene: TRBV29-1
D gene: .
J gene: TRBJ2-3

CDR3 DNA: TGTGCCAGCTCACCCCCCGAGGCCTACGAGCAGTACTTC
CDR3 protein: CASSPPEAYEQYF
V gene: TRBV18
D gene: .
J gene: TRBJ2-7

CDR3 DNA: TGTGCCAGCTCCGGGACAGTGGTAAGTGAGCAGTTCTTC
CDR3 protein: CASSGTVVSEQFF
V gene: TRBV7-8
D gene: TRBD1
J gene: TRBJ2-1

CDR3 DNA: TGCAGTGCTAGTAGGGGTGAGCAGTTCTTC
CDR3 protein: CSASRGEQFF
V gene: TRBV20-1
D gene: .
J gene: TRBJ2-1

CDR3 DNA: TGTGCCAGCAGGGGGACAGGGGCCTACGAGCAGTACTTC
CDR3 protein: CASRGTGAYEQYF
V gene: TRBV7-9
D gene: TRBD1
J gene: TRBJ2-7

CDR3 DNA: TGTGCCAGCGCGGGACTATACAATGAGCAGTTCTTC
CDR3 protein: CASAGLYNEQFF
V gene: TRBV6-1
D gene: TRBD2
J gene: TRBJ2-1

CDR3 DNA: TGTGCCAGCAGCCCCCAGGGCAGGGGTGGATGGTACGAGCAGTACTTC
CDR3 protein: CASSPQGRGGWYEQYF
V gene: TRBV13
D gene: .
J gene: TRBJ2-7

CDR3 DNA: TGTGCCAGCAGTTACGGGACAGGGGTTCAGCCCCAGCATTTT
CDR3 protein: CASSYGTGVQPQHF
V gene: TRBV6-5
D gene: TRBD1
J gene: TRBJ1-5

CDR3 DNA: TGTGCCAGCAGTTTGGCGGGAGCCTACGAGCAGTACTTC
CDR3 protein: CASSLAGAYEQYF
V gene: TRBV6-6
D gene: TRBD2
J gene: TRBJ2-7

CDR3 DNA: TGTGCCAGCAGTTACGAGAATTCCCCTAATCAGCCCCAGCATTTT
CDR3 protein: CASSYENSPNQPQHF
V gene: TRBV6-6
D gene: .
J gene: TRBJ1-5

CDR3 DNA: TGTGCCAGCAGCCGGGAGGTATTGAACACCGGGGAGCTGTTTTTT
CDR3 protein: CASSREVLNTGELFF
V gene: TRBV7-9
D gene: TRBD2
J gene: TRBJ2-2

CDR3 DNA: TGTGCCAGCAGTTACAACAGGGGCGGGGGCAATCAGCCCCAGCATTTT
CDR3 protein: CASSYNRGGGNQPQHF
V gene: TRBV27
D gene: TRBD1
J gene: TRBJ1-5

CDR3 DNA: TGTGCCAGCAGCCCCCCGCAGGGGGCCGGCCTCCAAGAGACCCAGTACTTC
CDR3 protein: CASSPPQGAGLQETQYF
V gene: TRBV9
D gene: TRBD1
J gene: TRBJ2-5

CDR3 DNA: TGTGCCAGCAGTTCTCGACTAGCGGGAGGTCCCGACTCCTACAATGAGCAGTTCTTC
CDR3 protein: CASSSRLAGGPDSYNEQFF
V gene: TRBV7-9
D gene: TRBD2
J gene: TRBJ2-1

CDR3 DNA: TGTGCCAGCAGTTACGGTTTAGACAATGAGCAGTTCTTC
CDR3 protein: CASSYGLDNEQFF
V gene: TRBV6-5
D gene: .
J gene: TRBJ2-1

CDR3 DNA: TGTGCCAGCAGCGCTACCCAAGAATCAGGGCCCCAGCATTTT
CDR3 protein: CASSATQESGPQHF
V gene: TRBV9
D gene: .
J gene: TRBJ1-5

CDR3 DNA: TGTGCCAGCGGAGACTTCTTAGAGAGCACAGATACGCAGTATTTT
CDR3 protein: CASGDFLESTDTQYF
V gene: TRBV28
D gene: .
J gene: TRBJ2-3

CDR3 DNA: TGTGCCAGTAGTATCCCGGGCCCAGGGGGCACTGAAGCTTTCTTT
CDR3 protein: CASSIPGPGGTEAFF
V gene: TRBV19
D gene: TRBD1
J gene: TRBJ1-1

CDR3 DNA: TGTGCCAGCAGTGGCTCAGCGGGAGGTATTTACGAGCAGTACTTC
CDR3 protein: CASSGSAGGIYEQYF
V gene: TRBV2
D gene: TRBD2
J gene: TRBJ2-7

CDR3 DNA: TGTGCCAGCAGTTTCCTTGGTGCGGCATTGGACTTC
CDR3 protein: CASSFLGAALDF
V gene: TRBV27
D gene: .
J gene: TRBJ2-7

CDR3 DNA: TGTGCCAGCAGCTTAGTCCTTGGGGACGGGGGGCTGGCTTTCTTT
CDR3 protein: CASSLVLGDGGLAFF
V gene: TRBV11-2
D gene: .
J gene: TRBJ1-1

CDR3 DNA: TGTGCCAGTAATGAGGGACTAGCGGGAGTTAATGAGCAGTTCTTC
CDR3 protein: CASNEGLAGVNEQFF
V gene: TRBV19
D gene: TRBD2
J gene: TRBJ2-1

CDR3 DNA: TGTGCCAGCAGCTTAGGGGGCGGTCAGCCCCAGCATTTT
CDR3 protein: CASSLGGGQPQHF
V gene: TRBV7-6
D gene: .
J gene: TRBJ1-5

CDR3 DNA: TGTGCCAGCAGCAGGGAACTACCTAACTATGGCTACACCTTC
CDR3 protein: CASSRELPNYGYTF
V gene: TRBV6-1
D gene: .
J gene: TRBJ1-2

CDR3 DNA: TGTGCCAGCAGTTACTCCCGGGGGGGTGGCTACACCTTC
CDR3 protein: CASSYSRGGGYTF
V gene: TRBV6-5
D gene: .
J gene: TRBJ1-2

CDR3 DNA: TGTGCCAGTAGTATACGTGGCAGGGGGCGCGAAGGCTACACCTTC
CDR3 protein: CASSIRGRGREGYTF
V gene: TRBV19
D gene: TRBD1
J gene: TRBJ1-2